Sequencing of this T cell receptor beta chain was carried out in a study of cytotoxic CD8 clonotypes in ibrutinib-treated CLL. Cryopreserved PBMCs yielded around 2.1 micrograms of genomic DNA for TCR beta libraries. The CDR3 has 16 residues. With 5 bases clipped from V and 7 bases from J, the junction kept 12 bases outside the gene matches. CDR1 and CDR2 (germline): SEHNR, FQNEAQ (reference sequence). Regarding the study as a whole: Public clonotypes, found uncommonly, either contracted or stayed stable on treatment. Clonality correlated strongly with circulating CD8+ T cells and exceeded age-matched healthy donors at baseline. Clonality went up at the time of ibrutinib response, stayed stable in sustained remission, and later dropped back toward its baseline level at progression.

A remark on this clone: What it binds is unknown.

Some clones are missing from TCRdb's copy, which holds only in-frame ones; the method was immunoSEQ multiplex PCR. The repertoire includes tens of thousands of clones, 69% of them detected once, and 25% to 30% sits in the top ten. The chain links TRBV7-9 to TRBJ2-1; TRBD2 matches at 9 bases. The sample here was PBMCs, taken before ibrutinib treatment. This sequence originates from a human donor with chronic lymphocytic leukemia. The chain's CDR3 is CASSPRGGRGINEQFF. The CDR3 DNA sequence: TGTGCCAGCAGCCCCCGAGGCGGGAGGGGGATTAATGAGCAGTTCTTC.